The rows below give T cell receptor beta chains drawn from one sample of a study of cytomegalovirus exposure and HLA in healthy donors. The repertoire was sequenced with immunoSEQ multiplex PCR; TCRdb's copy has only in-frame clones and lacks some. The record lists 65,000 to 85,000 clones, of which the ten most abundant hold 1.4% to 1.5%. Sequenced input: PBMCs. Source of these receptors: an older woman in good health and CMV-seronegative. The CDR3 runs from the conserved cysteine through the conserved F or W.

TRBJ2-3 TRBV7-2 CASSSQGRGGDTQYF
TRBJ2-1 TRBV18 CASSLGLAYEQFF
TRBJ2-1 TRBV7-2 CASSLARGFYNEQFF
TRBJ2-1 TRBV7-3 CASSIGGLSYNEQFF
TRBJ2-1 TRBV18 CASSPGNMNEQFF
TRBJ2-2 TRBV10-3 CAISGRTLTGELFF
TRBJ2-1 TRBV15 CATSRDVAGVYNEQFF
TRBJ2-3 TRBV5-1 CASSSGWGLAGGQEGDTQYF
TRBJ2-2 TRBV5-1 CASSREGTVGGELFF
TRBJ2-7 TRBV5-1 CASSVRDTTYEQYF
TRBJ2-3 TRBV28 CASSVRVRGITDTQYF
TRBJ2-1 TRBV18 CASSPKGLGAEQFF
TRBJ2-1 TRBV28 CASSYWQGAYNEQFF
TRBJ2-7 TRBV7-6 CASSLETGGAYEQYF
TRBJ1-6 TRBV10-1 CASSKIDSTAAAYNSPLHF
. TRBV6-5 CASSYTFGTGDYEQYF
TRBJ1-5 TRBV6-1 CASSSSQGSQPQHF
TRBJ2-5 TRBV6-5 CATRRSGTLQETQYF
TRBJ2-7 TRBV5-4 CASSLRGSNEQYF
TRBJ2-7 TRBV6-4 CASSGIADSYEQYF
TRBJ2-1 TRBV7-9 CASSSSLANEQFF
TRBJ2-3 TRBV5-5 CASSTLLRGSTDTQYF
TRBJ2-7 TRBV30 CACGQGVNEQYF
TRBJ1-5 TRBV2 CASSLQGSGNQPQHF
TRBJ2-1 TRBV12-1 CASSLCDELAGGPRVNEQFF
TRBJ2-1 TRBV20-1 CSASVYNEQFF
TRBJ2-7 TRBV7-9 CASSFGGLSREQYF